The 10 T cell receptor beta chains below come from one sample, sequenced in a study of Graves' ophthalmopathy and Graves' hyperthyroidism. Scientists amplified the TCR beta CDR3 regions from RNA transcripts. An initial RT-PCR round employing HTBI primers preceded a second-round multiplex PCR. MiXCR was run by TCRdb on the multiplex PCR reads, yielding one entry per CDR3 protein. The table records more than 550,000 distinct CDR3 sequences, about 41% of them present only once. The sequenced sample was peripheral blood. The origin of the receptors is an adult man with Graves' ophthalmopathy.

V is TRBV2 and J is TRBJ1-5; TRBD1 is a possible D gene (5 bases). Trimming pared 8 bases from V and 7 bases from J, leaving 15 bases between. The germline CDR1 and CDR2 sequences are SNHLY and FYNNEI. The CDR3 is made up of 13 amino acids. CDR3 residues: CASGGLGGQPQHF. The DNA for the CDR3 is TGTGCCAGCGGGGGTCTTGGGGGACAGCCCCAGCATTTT. Based on the CDR3 plus reference TRBV2 and TRBJ1-5, the full variable domain is EPEVTQTPSHQVTQMGQEVILRCVPISNHLYFYWYRQILGQKVEFLVSFYNNEISEKSEIFDDQFSVERPDGSNFTLKIRSTKLEDSAMYFCASGGLGGQPQHFGDGTRLSIL.

This clonotype has a handful of counts. The chain employs TRBV2 and TRBJ2-3; D unresolved. From germline, CDR1 is SNHLY and CDR2 FYNNEI. The V end was cut by 2 bases, the J end by 0 bases, with 6 bases between. The CDR3 has 14 residues. CDR3 nucleotides: TGTGCCAGCAGTGAACTCAGAAGCACAGATACGCAGTATTTT. Its protein product is CASSELRSTDTQYF.

The chain uses TRBV2 and TRBJ1-5; D call uncertain. The CDR3 totals 11 residues. Germline loops: CDR1 SNHLY, CDR2 FYNNEI. Trimming pared 6 bases from V and 11 bases from J, leaving 11 bases between. Here the CDR3 reads CASRPTYTQHF. The CDR3 nucleotides read TGTGCCAGCAGGCCGACCTATACCCAGCATTTT.

This clonotype was picked up a small number of times. The chain joins TRBV12-3 or TRBV12-4 to TRBJ1-5, with 7 bases fitting TRBD1. V lost 6 bases to trimming and J lost 1 base; unmatched junction nucleotides: 6. The CDR3 runs to 15 residues. This chain's CDR3 is CASSRGTASNQPQHF. CDR3 nucleotides: TGTGCCAGCAGCCGTGGGACAGCGAGCAATCAGCCCCAGCATTTT.

This clonotype was seen many times. V gene TRBV24-1 combines with J gene TRBJ1-5; D gene ambiguous. This CDR3 contains 12 residues. V dropped 9 bases and J dropped 4 bases, with 9 bases sitting between them. The germline V gene encodes CDR1 KGHDR and CDR2 SFDVKD. The CDR3 sequence is CATSRSNQPQHF. Here the CDR3 DNA reads TGTGCCACCTCCCGGTCTAATCAGCCCCAGCATTTT.

The chain joins TRBV7-9 to TRBJ1-2; D call uncertain. The CDR3 extends over 13 amino acids. V was clipped by 2 bases and J by 8 bases, with 12 bases between them. CDR1 SEHNR and CDR2 FQNEAQ come from the germline V gene (reference sequence). As DNA, the CDR3 is TGTGCCAGCAGCTTACAACAGATTGTAGGCTACACCTTC. Its translation is CASSLQQIVGYTF.

The rearrangement joins TRBV19 to TRBJ1-2; 12 bases are shared with TRBD1. CDR3 length equals 16 residues. V lost 3 bases and J lost 5; bases outside the gene matches: 7. The germline CDR1 and CDR2 sequences are LNHDA and SQIVND (reference sequence). The CDR3 DNA reads as TGTGCCAGTAGTATTACTGGGACAGGGGGCTCGTATGGCTACACCTTC. As protein: CASSITGTGGSYGYTF.

The sample holds one count of this clonotype. In DNA form, the CDR3 reads TGCAGCGTTGAGGAAGCGTGGAACATTCAGTACTTC. The encoded protein is CSVEEAWNIQYF. This chain uses TRBV29-1 with TRBJ2-5; D gene uncertain. The DNA end is a closer match to TRBJ2-4, so the J assignment may be wrong. The CDR3 has 12 amino acids. CDR1 and CDR2 from the germline V gene are SQVTM and ANQGSEA.

This clonotype was recorded a few times. The chain combines TRBV7-3 with TRBJ2-7, with 9 bases aligning to TRBD2. The CDR3 spans 13 residues. Unmatched junction bases numbered 6, after V lost 6 bases and J lost 6 bases. The germline V gene has CDR1 SGHTA and CDR2 FQGTGA. In DNA, the CDR3 is TGTGCCAGCAGTGCCGGCGGGGGGGCCGAGCAGTACTTC. Translating gives CASSAGGGAEQYF.

V gene TRBV25-1 combines with J gene TRBJ2-7; TRBD1 agrees at 7 bases. Germline V CDR1 and CDR2: MGHDK, SYGVNS. The V gene end was trimmed by 6 bases and the J gene end by 2 bases; junction bases not matched to a gene: 10. There are 15 residues in the CDR3. This CDR3 reads CASSVDGTATYEQYF. In nucleotides, the CDR3 is TGTGCCAGCAGCGTAGACGGGACAGCTACCTACGAGCAGTACTTC.